At least ten counts were recorded for the clone carrying this T cell receptor (beta chain). The antigen is unknown. RNA transcripts were the template for amplifying TCR beta CDR3 regions. Researchers ran a first-round RT-PCR on the TCR CDR3 using the HTBI primer set. TCRdb reanalysed the multiplex PCR reads using MiXCR and keeps one entry per CDR3 protein. This table holds about 640,000 distinct CDR3 sequences, less than 25% found once. The data were obtained in a study of T cells in Graves' hyperthyroidism and ophthalmopathy. Uncontrolled infection, other autoimmune disease, pregnancy or lactation excluded patients. PBMCs came from around 10 ml fresh peripheral blood. V dropped 4 bases and J dropped 1; count of bases not matched to a gene: 3. This CDR3 contains 14 residues. Germline CDR1 SGHRS, CDR2 YFSETQ. Findings and caveats of the study: Ophthalmopathy got predicted by the model a median about six months before its onset.

The chain combines TRBV5-1 with TRBJ1-1, with 8 bases aligning to TRBD1. The receptor was isolated from a man aged 30 to 45 with Graves' ophthalmopathy. Material: blood. The CDR3 DNA follows: TGCGCCAGCAGCGGGGGGACAGGGAACACTGAAGCTTTCTTT. Translation gives CASSGGTGNTEAFF.